This T cell receptor beta chain appears in the sequencing data of a study of cytomegalovirus exposure and HLA in healthy donors. Study results and limitations: Most TCR sequences proved rare, with some public TCRs found in many donors. The authors confirmed in vitro that a few CMV-associated chains were specific for CMV antigens.

The repertoire was sequenced with immunoSEQ multiplex PCR; TCRdb's copy has only in-frame clones and lacks some. The profile shows some 150,000 clones, about 88% of them singletons. Separate from the approximately 730-subject first cohort, the roughly 120-subject validation cohort was the one that the donors belonged to. CDR3 length equals 14 residues. The germline V gene encodes CDR1 LNHDA and CDR2 SQIVND (reference sequence). Comments on this clone: The antigen is undetermined.

The clonotype originates from a man younger than 35 in good health and CMV-seropositive. This chain connects TRBV19 to TRBJ1-5; D is ambiguous. Sequenced: PBMCs. The CDR3 nucleotides read TGTGCAAGCTGTCGTGGTTATAGCAATCAGCCCCAGCATTTT. It translates to CASCRGYSNQPQHF. The whole variable domain, remainder taken from reference TRBV19 and TRBJ1-5, is DGGITQSPKYLFRKEGQNVTLSCEQNLNHDAMYWYRQDPGQGLRLIYYSQIVNDFQKGDIAEGYSVSREKKESFPLTVTSAQKNPTAFYLCASCRGYSNQPQHFGDGTRLSIL.